Each of the 21 T cell receptor beta chains below was sequenced from the same sample in a study of cytotoxic CD8 clonotypes in ibrutinib-treated CLL. TCRdb's table, derived via immunoSEQ multiplex PCR, lists solely in-frame clones and lacks some. Seen here are 150,000 or so clones, around 80% observed once, and the top ten hold about 4.5%. The sequences come from PBMCs, collected after 24 months of ibrutinib treatment. The receptors originated from a human donor with chronic lymphocytic leukemia.

J is TRBJ2-7 and V is TRBV5-1, with 9 bases fitting TRBD1. CDR3 length: 14 amino acids. The trim removed 4 bases at V and 5 bases at J, leaving 7 bases unmatched. Germline V gene lookup returns CDR1 SGHRS and CDR2 YFSETQ. CDR3 in amino acids: CASSRLGTGNEQYF. CDR3 sequence (DNA): TGCGCCAGCAGCCGTTTAGGGACAGGGAACGAGCAGTACTTC.

A note on this clone: This sample includes further DNA sequences coding for the same CDR3. CDR3 loop: CASSLNTEAFF. The CDR3 DNA reads as TGCGCCAGCAGCTTGAACACTGAAGCTTTCTTT. The rearrangement links TRBV5-1 to TRBJ1-1; D unresolved. Germline values: CDR1 SGHRS, CDR2 YFSETQ. V was shortened by 1 base and J by 2 bases, with 0 bases between the two germline ends. This CDR3 has 11 residues.

The rearrangement joins TRBV6-5 to TRBJ2-2; weak D call: TRBD1 (6 bases). V was clipped by 10 bases and J by 4 bases, with 16 bases between them. The germline V gene encodes CDR1 MNHEY and CDR2 SVGAGI. The CDR3 runs to 14 residues. The CDR3 sequence is CATNDRSRTGELFF. CDR3 nucleotides: TGTGCCACTAACGACAGGAGTCGCACCGGGGAGCTGTTTTTT.

CDR3 protein: CASSVDESGRSGNTIYF. CDR3 sequence (DNA): TGTGCCAGCAGCGTAGATGAATCCGGGAGATCTGGAAACACCATATATTTT. The chain has TRBV9 and TRBJ1-3; D unclear. The germline CDR1 and CDR2 sequences are SGDLS and YYNGEE. The CDR3 covers 17 residues. V gave up 0 bases and J gave up 1 base, with 14 bases separating them.

This chain joins TRBV11-2 and TRBJ2-7; D gene ambiguous. The germline CDR1 and CDR2 sequences are SGHAT and FQNNGV. Deletions cut 5 bases from V and 2 bases from J, with 10 bases between. The length of the CDR3 is 13 residues. The CDR3 DNA reads as TGTGCCAGCAGCCCCCACCCGACCTACGAGCAGTACTTC. Translating gives CASSPHPTYEQYF.

This chain joins TRBV7-8 and TRBJ2-2; tentatively, D is TRBD1 (6 bases). The germline V gene encodes CDR1 SGHVS and CDR2 FQNEAQ. The CDR3 runs to 15 residues. Between the trimmed V and J ends, which lost 5 bases and 6 bases, there was a span of 16 bases. CDR3 DNA sequence: TGTGCCAGCAGCCCACAAGGGGGAGTATCCGGGGAGCTGTTTTTT. It encodes CASSPQGGVSGELFF.

The CDR3 coding sequence is TGTGCCTTCCAGGGACAGGGGGTTTACAATGAGCAGTTCTTC. It specifies CAFQGQGVYNEQFF. The rearrangement links TRBV30 to TRBJ2-1; 11 nucleotides line up with TRBD1. Germline values: CDR1 GTSNPN, CDR2 SVGIG (reference sequence). Trimming took 7 bases from V and 4 from J; bases not matched to a gene: 6. The CDR3 spans 14 residues.

The chain recombines TRBV5-1 with TRBJ1-5; the match to TRBD1 covers 7 bases. The germline CDR1 and CDR2 sequences are SGHRS and YFSETQ. The CDR3 length is 16 residues. Trimming removed 2 bases from V and 1 base from J; junction bases left unmatched: 6. DNA of the CDR3: TGCGCCAGCAGCTTACAGGGGATGGGAAGCAATCAGCCCCAGCATTTT. This translates into CASSLQGMGSNQPQHF.

The chain couples TRBV11-1 to TRBJ2-1; 9 bases map to TRBD2. Germline CDR1 reads SGHAT; CDR2 reads FQDESV (reference sequence). The V gene end was trimmed by 5 bases and the J gene end by 7 bases; junction bases not matched to a gene: 9. The CDR3 contains 15 residues. The DNA of the CDR3 is TGTGCCAGCAGCCAAGCTGGGACTAGCCCGAATGAGCAGTTCTTC. It encodes CASSQAGTSPNEQFF.

This clone was observed a single time. This chain joins TRBV28 and TRBJ1-4; D not resolved. The CDR3 is 15 amino acids. Trimming stripped 3 bases from V and 3 bases from J, with 11 bases between. The V gene's germline CDR1 is MDHEN and CDR2 SYDVKM. For the CDR3, the DNA is TGTGCCAGCAGTTTTTTCGGTACAGCTAATGAAAAACTGTTTTTT. Translated: CASSFFGTANEKLFF.

The chain uses TRBV7-8 and TRBJ1-5, with D maybe TRBD1 (6 bases). Germline CDR1 is SGHVS and CDR2 is FQNEAQ. The V end lost 5 bases, the J end lost 6 bases, and 17 bases lay between the germline ends. CDR3 length: 15 residues. The CDR3 nucleotides read TGTGCCAGCAGCCAGGGGACGGGAGGGGTTCAGCCCCAGCATTTT. Protein product: CASSQGTGGVQPQHF. Full variable domain (rest looked up from reference TRBV7-8 and TRBJ1-5): GAGVSQSPRYKVAKRGQDVALRCDPISGHVSLFWYQQALGQGPEFLTYFQNEAQLDKSGLPSDRFFAERPEGSVSTLKIQRTQQEDSAVYLCASSQGTGGVQPQHFGDGTRLSIL.

The chain couples TRBV5-6 to TRBJ1-5; D is uncertain. Germline V gene data show CDR1 as SGHDT and CDR2 as YYEEEE. V was clipped by 2 bases and J by 1 base, with 7 bases between them. The CDR3 has 14 amino acids. The CDR3 DNA reads TGTGCCAGCAGCTTTTGGGGAAGCAATCAGCCCCAGCATTTT. Its protein product is CASSFWGSNQPQHF.

This rearrangement joins TRBV9 to TRBJ2-1; D not certain. Germline values: CDR1 SGDLS, CDR2 YYNGEE. The germline V and J ends were trimmed by 4 bases and 0 bases, with 11 bases remaining between them. The CDR3 spans 15 residues. The CDR3 is CASSPSAYSYNEQFF. Here the CDR3 DNA reads TGTGCCAGCAGCCCATCCGCGTACTCCTACAATGAGCAGTTCTTC.

V is TRBV19 and J is TRBJ1-5, with TRBD1 matching over 8 bases. Per germline, CDR1 LNHDA and CDR2 SQIVND (reference sequence). Trimming removed 7 bases from V and 0 bases from J; junction bases left unmatched: 17. The CDR3 covers 19 residues. The CDR3 reads CASTKPWTGIQYSNQPQHF. In DNA, the CDR3 is TGTGCCAGTACTAAACCATGGACAGGGATTCAATATAGCAATCAGCCCCAGCATTTT.

This clone appeared a few times. The gene calls are TRBV12-5 and TRBJ1-3; D not certain. The V end lost 5 bases, the J end lost 2 bases, and 4 bases lay between the germline ends. Germline loops: CDR1 LGHNT, CDR2 FRNRAP. This CDR3 spans 12 amino acids. The CDR3 bases are TGTGCTAGTGGTACCCCTGGAAACACCATATATTTT. This sequence encodes CASGTPGNTIYF.

The chain recombines TRBV7-9 with TRBJ2-3, with a tentative D call TRBD1 (6 bases). Trimming left V 1 base short and J 2 bases short, with 10 bases between. The CDR3 has 15 amino acids. The germline gives CDR1 SEHNR, CDR2 FQNEAQ (reference sequence). The CDR3 sequence: CASSLVRQDTDTQYF. Written as DNA, the CDR3 is TGTGCCAGCAGCTTAGTACGACAGGACACAGATACGCAGTATTTT.

This clone was recorded many times. This chain joins TRBV27 and TRBJ2-7; no firm D call. Germline assignment: CDR1 MNHEY and CDR2 SMNVEV (reference sequence). CDR3 size: 13 residues. V lost 8 bases, J lost 7 bases, and 18 bases lay in between. DNA for the CDR3: TGTGCCAGCGGTGTGGGCCGGTGGTGGGAGCAGTACTTC. Its protein product is CASGVGRWWEQYF.

Turning to this clone: Other DNA sequences from this sample encode an identical CDR3 as well. The V call is TRBV19, the J call TRBJ2-1; weak D call: TRBD2 (5 bases). Germline V gives CDR1 LNHDA, CDR2 SQIVND (reference sequence). This CDR3 comprises 13 residues. V shed 5 bases and J shed 0 bases, with 5 bases lying between them. CDR3 in DNA: TGTGCCAGTAGTCGGGGCTCCTACAATGAGCAGTTCTTC. Its translation: CASSRGSYNEQFF.

This clone has ten or more counts. The chain links TRBV18 to TRBJ2-7; D possibly corresponds to TRBD1 (7 bases). The CDR3 is 15 residues long. V shed 6 bases and J shed 9 bases, with 24 bases lying between them. The germline V gene has CDR1 KGHSH and CDR2 LQKENI. The CDR3 region has the DNA TGTGCCAGCTCTCAGGGGAGGACAGGATCCATTGGGCAGTACTTC. As protein: CASSQGRTGSIGQYF.

This chain links TRBV9 with TRBJ2-2; D gene unclear. The CDR3 is 14 residues long. Germline CDR1 SGDLS, CDR2 YYNGEE. Trimming pared 2 bases from V and 6 bases from J, leaving 11 bases between. For the CDR3, the DNA is TGTGCCAGCAGCGTCGGTAGGGTGGCCGGGGAGCTGTTTTTT. Translation gives CASSVGRVAGELFF. The whole variable domain, filled in from reference TRBV9 and TRBJ2-2, reads DSGVTQTPKHLITATGQRVTLRCSPRSGDLSVYWYQQSLDQGLQFLIQYYNGEERAKGNILERFSAQQFPDLHSELNLSSLELGDSALYFCASSVGRVAGELFFGEGSRLTVL.

This clone was detected only once. V gene TRBV2 combines with J gene TRBJ1-1, with D maybe TRBD1 (5 bases). Germline CDR1 reads SNHLY; CDR2 reads FYNNEI. Trimming pared 8 bases from V and 1 base from J, leaving 14 bases between. The CDR3 is 14 amino acids. CDR3 in amino acids: CASGVGGRNTEAFF. CDR3 DNA: TGTGCCAGCGGAGTGGGGGGTCGGAACACTGAAGCTTTCTTT.